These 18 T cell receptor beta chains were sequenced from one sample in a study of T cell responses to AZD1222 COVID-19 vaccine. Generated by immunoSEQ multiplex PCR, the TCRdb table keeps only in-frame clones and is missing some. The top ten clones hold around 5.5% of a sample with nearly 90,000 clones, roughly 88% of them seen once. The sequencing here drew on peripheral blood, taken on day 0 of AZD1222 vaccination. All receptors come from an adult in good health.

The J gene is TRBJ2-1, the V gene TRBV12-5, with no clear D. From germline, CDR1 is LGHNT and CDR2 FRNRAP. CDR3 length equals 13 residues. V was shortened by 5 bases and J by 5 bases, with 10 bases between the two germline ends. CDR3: CASGPVGNNEQFF. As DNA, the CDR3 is TGTGCTAGTGGTCCGGTAGGGAACAATGAGCAGTTCTTC.

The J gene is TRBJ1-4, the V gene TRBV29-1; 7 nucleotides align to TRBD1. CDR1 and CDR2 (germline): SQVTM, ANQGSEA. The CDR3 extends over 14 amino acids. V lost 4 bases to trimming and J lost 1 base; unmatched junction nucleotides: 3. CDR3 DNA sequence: TGCAGCGTTGGCAGGGGGTTAACTAATGAAAAACTGTTTTTT. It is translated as CSVGRGLTNEKLFF.

CDR3 sequence reads: CASSLSGLGDYEQYF. As DNA, the CDR3 is TGTGCCAGCAGTTTATCGGGACTTGGGGACTACGAGCAGTACTTC. The V gene is TRBV27, the J gene TRBJ2-7; D might be TRBD2 (6 bases). CDR3 length: 15 residues. Trimming stripped 0 bases from V and 3 bases from J, with 12 bases between. Germline-derived CDR1 and CDR2 are MNHEY and SMNVEV (reference sequence).

CDR3 bases: TGTGCCAGCTCACCGGGACTAGCGAGGGAGACCCAGTACTTC. Encoded protein: CASSPGLARETQYF. V is TRBV18 and J is TRBJ2-5; 10 nucleotides match TRBD2. Per the germline V gene, CDR1 is KGHSH and CDR2 is LQKENI. The CDR3 covers 14 residues. V lost 3 bases to trimming and J lost 5 bases; unmatched junction nucleotides: 3.

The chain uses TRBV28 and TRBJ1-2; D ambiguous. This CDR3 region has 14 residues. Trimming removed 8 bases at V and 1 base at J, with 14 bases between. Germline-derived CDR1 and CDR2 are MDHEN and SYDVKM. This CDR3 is CASHKQAVNYGYTF. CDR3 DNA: TGTGCCAGCCACAAGCAGGCAGTTAACTATGGCTACACCTTC.

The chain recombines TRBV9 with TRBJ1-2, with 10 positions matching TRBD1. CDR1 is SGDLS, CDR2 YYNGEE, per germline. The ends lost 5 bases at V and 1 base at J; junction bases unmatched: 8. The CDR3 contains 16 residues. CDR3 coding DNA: TGTGCCAGCAGGGGGGACAGGGGAGAATTTAACTATGGCTACACCTTC. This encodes CASRGDRGEFNYGYTF.

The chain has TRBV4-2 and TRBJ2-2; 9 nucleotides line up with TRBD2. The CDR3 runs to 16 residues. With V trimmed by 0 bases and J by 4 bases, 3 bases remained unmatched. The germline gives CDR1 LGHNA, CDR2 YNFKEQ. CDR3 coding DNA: TGTGCCAGCAGCCAAGATCGTAGCGGGAGCACCGGGGAGCTGTTTTTT. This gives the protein CASSQDRSGSTGELFF.

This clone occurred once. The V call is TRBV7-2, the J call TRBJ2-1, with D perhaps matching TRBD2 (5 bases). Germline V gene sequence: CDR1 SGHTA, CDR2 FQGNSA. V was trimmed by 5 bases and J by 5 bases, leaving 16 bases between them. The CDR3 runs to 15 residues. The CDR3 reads CASSHFGEFDNEQFF. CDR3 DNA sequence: TGTGCCAGCAGCCACTTTGGGGAGTTCGACAATGAGCAGTTCTTC.

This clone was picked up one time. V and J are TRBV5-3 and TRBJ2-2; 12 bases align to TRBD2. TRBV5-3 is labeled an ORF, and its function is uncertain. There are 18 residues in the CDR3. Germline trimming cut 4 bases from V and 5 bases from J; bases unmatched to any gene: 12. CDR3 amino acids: CARSDHKTSGSVTGELFF. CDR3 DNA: TGTGCCAGAAGCGACCACAAGACTAGCGGGAGTGTTACCGGGGAGCTGTTTTTT.

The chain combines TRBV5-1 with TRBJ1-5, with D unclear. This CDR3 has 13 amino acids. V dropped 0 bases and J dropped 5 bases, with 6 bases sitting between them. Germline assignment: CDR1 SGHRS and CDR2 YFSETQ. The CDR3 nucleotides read TGCGCCAGCAGCTTGGCCCGGGATCAGCCCCAGCATTTT. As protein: CASSLARDQPQHF.

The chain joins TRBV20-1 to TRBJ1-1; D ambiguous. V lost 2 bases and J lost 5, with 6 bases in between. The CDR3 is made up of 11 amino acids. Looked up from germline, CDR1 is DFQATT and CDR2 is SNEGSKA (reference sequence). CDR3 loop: CSARSGTEAFF. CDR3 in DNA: TGCAGTGCTAGATCTGGGACTGAAGCTTTCTTT.

CDR3 in amino acids: CASSQDFTSGTSSYEQYF. The CDR3 DNA reads TGCGCCAGCAGCCAAGATTTCACTAGCGGGACCAGCTCCTACGAGCAGTACTTC. The genes are TRBV4-1 and TRBJ2-7; TRBD2 matches at 10 bases. This CDR3 region has 18 residues. CDR1 MGHRA and CDR2 YSYEKL come from the germline V gene. Trimming cost V 0 bases and J 0 bases; bases outside gene matches: 8.

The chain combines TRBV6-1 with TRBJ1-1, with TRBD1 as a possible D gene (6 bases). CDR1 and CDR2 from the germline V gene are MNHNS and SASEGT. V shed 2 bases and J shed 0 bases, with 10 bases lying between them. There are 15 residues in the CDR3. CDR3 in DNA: TGTGCCAGCAGTGAACTCAGGGGAATGAACACTGAAGCTTTCTTT. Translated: CASSELRGMNTEAFF.

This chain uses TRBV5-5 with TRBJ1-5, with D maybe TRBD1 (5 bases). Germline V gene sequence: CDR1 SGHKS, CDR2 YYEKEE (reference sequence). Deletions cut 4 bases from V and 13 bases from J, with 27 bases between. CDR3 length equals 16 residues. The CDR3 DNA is TGTGCCAGCAGCCCCAGGCCCCAAAGACAGTACGTGGGACAGCATTTT. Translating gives CASSPRPQRQYVGQHF. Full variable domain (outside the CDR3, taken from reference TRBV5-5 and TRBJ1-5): DAGVTQSPTHLIKTRGQQVTLRCSPISGHKSVSWYQQVLGQGPQFIFQYYEKEERGRGNFPDRFSARQFPNYSSELNVNALLLGDSALYLCASSPRPQRQYVGQHFGDGTRLSIL.

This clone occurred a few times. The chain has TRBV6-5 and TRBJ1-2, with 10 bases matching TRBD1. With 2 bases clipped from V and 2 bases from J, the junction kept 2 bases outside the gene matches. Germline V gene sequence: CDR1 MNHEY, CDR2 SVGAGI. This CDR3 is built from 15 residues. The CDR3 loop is CASSYAGQGNYGYTF. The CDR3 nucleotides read TGTGCCAGCAGTTACGCGGGACAGGGGAACTATGGCTACACCTTC.

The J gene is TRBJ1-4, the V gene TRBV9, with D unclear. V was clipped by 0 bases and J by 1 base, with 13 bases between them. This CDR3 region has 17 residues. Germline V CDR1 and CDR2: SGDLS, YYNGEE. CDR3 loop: CASSVGGASGTNEKLFF. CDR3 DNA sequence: TGTGCCAGCAGCGTAGGAGGAGCCTCGGGAACTAATGAAAAACTGTTTTTT.

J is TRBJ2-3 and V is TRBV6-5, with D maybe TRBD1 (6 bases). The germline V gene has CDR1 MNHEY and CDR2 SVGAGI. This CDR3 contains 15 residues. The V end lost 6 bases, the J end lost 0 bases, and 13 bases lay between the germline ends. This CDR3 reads CASRGTLRSTDTQYF. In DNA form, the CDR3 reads TGTGCCAGCAGGGGGACACTCCGTAGCACAGATACGCAGTATTTT.

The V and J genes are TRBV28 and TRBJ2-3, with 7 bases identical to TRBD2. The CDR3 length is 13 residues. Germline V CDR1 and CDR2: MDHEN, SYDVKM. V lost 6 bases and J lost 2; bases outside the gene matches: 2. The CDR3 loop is CASSLADTDTQYF. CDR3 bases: TGTGCCAGCAGCCTAGCGGACACAGATACGCAGTATTTT.